The 27 T cell receptor beta chains below come from one sample, sequenced in a study of T and B cells in COVID-19 patients. TRB was amplified from about 250-500 ng of blood genomic DNA. BIOMED2 TRB-A/B primer pools were used in multiplex TRB PCR. In TCRdb, the multiplex PCR reads were re-called with MiXCR into one record per CDR3 protein. The repertoire has 4,000 to 6,000 distinct CDR3 sequences, over 20% of them found once; the top ten carry 12%. The sample comprised blood. Source of these receptors: a human donor with active COVID-19.

Many counts were recorded for this clonotype. This sequence joins TRBV7-9 and TRBJ2-3; either TRBD1 or TRBD2 may fit D (5 bases each). The V end lost 5 bases, the J end lost 2 bases, and 11 bases lay between the germline ends. The CDR3 has 14 amino acids. Looked up from germline, CDR1 is SEHNR and CDR2 is FQNEAQ (reference sequence). In nucleotides, the CDR3 is TGTGCCAGCAGCCCCGGGACGGTCACAGATACGCAGTATTTT. Its translation: CASSPGTVTDTQYF.

This clonotype counts as medium-sized. This chain joins TRBV19 and TRBJ2-2; TRBD2 matches at 14 bases. Trimming took 2 bases from V and 5 from J; bases not matched to a gene: 10. CDR1 and CDR2 (germline): LNHDA, SQIVND (reference sequence). This CDR3 has 19 amino acids. In DNA, the CDR3 is TGTGCCAGTAGTATATTGGGACTAGCGGGAGCCGTGAGTACCGGGGAGCTGTTTTTT. This encodes CASSILGLAGAVSTGELFF.

The chain carries TRBV11-2 and TRBJ1-2; D perhaps matches TRBD1 (5 bases). The CDR3 totals 14 residues. The germline V gene has CDR1 SGHAT and CDR2 FQNNGV. Trimming took off 3 bases at V and 4 bases at J, with 12 bases between the two ends. The chain's CDR3 is CASSLGDGAYGYTF. CDR3 nucleotides: TGTGCCAGCAGCTTGGGGGACGGGGCCTATGGCTACACCTTC.

This clonotype is labeled as medium-sized. The chain combines TRBV6-1 with TRBJ1-4; D is undetermined. The CDR3 loop spans 13 amino acids. The ends were cut back, 8 bases at V and 2 bases at J, with 9 bases in the middle. CDR1 is MNHNS, CDR2 SASEGT, per germline. DNA of the CDR3: TGTGCCAGCGGAATCTCGACTAATGAAAAACTGTTTTTT. The encoded protein is CASGISTNEKLFF.

Within the sample, this clonotype is medium-sized. The chain carries TRBV30 and TRBJ2-3; possibly TRBD2 for D (6 bases). Trimming shortened V by 1 base and J by 6 bases, and 11 bases separated the two germline ends. CDR1 is GTSNPN, CDR2 SVGIG, per germline (reference sequence). The CDR3 has 13 residues. The CDR3 spells CAWSGWAGDTQYF. The CDR3 nucleotides are TGTGCCTGGAGTGGGTGGGCGGGGGATACGCAGTATTTT. Based on the CDR3 plus reference TRBV30 and TRBJ2-3, the full variable domain is SQTIHQWPATLVQPVGSPLSLECTVEGTSNPNLYWYRQAAGRGLQLLFYSVGIGQISSEVPQNLSASRPQDRQFILSSKKLLLSDSGFYLCAWSGWAGDTQYFGPGTRLTVL.

The chain recombines TRBV7-3 with TRBJ2-3; TRBD2 matches at 11 bases. Germline V lookup: CDR1 SGHTA, CDR2 FQGTGA. J lost 1 base, V lost 4 bases, and 4 bases had no gene match. This CDR3 is built from 16 residues. This CDR3 is CASSSTSGVRTDTQYF. DNA for the CDR3: TGTGCCAGCAGCTCGACTAGCGGGGTACGCACAGATACGCAGTATTTT.

The genes are TRBV7-2 and TRBJ2-7; no reliable D call. The CDR3 totals 11 residues. Germline V CDR1 and CDR2: SGHTA, FQGNSA. Trimming took 5 bases from V and 4 from J, leaving 6 bases between them. The CDR3 coding sequence is TGTGCCAGCAGCCCGCAGTACGAGCAGTACTTC. It codes for CASSPQYEQYF.

To note about this clonotype: Here the CDR3 omits its conserved ending phenylalanine or tryptophan, so a read error is the likely source. The DNA is left out, because the CDR3 cannot be placed on it with certainty; the CDR3 is given as TCRdb lists it. The chain has TRBV21-1 and TRBJ2-4; TRBD2, as called in the table, went unchecked against the DNA. TRBV21-1 is a pseudogene segment. Termini included, the CDR3 measures 19 amino acids. CDR3 sequence reads: CASSEPRLAGGRGKNIQYL.

This clonotype was observed a few times. The chain is built from TRBV5-1 and TRBJ2-7, with D possibly TRBD2 on 6 matching bases. V was shortened by 0 bases and J by 6 bases, with 16 bases between the two germline ends. There are 15 residues in the CDR3. Looked up from germline, CDR1 is SGHRS and CDR2 is YFSETQ. As DNA, the CDR3 is TGCGCCAGCAGCTTGGAGGTCGGGAGCCTCGTCGAGCAGTACTTC. It translates to CASSLEVGSLVEQYF.

This clonotype is medium-sized in the sample. The rearrangement uses TRBV6-6 and TRBJ1-2; 8 bases fit TRBD1. With 6 bases clipped from V and 3 bases from J, the junction kept 6 bases outside the gene matches. The CDR3 loop spans 14 amino acids. Germline CDR1 and CDR2: MNHNY and SVGAGI (reference sequence). CDR3 in amino acids: CASSLQGADYGYTF. The CDR3 DNA sequence: TGTGCCAGCAGCCTTCAGGGGGCGGACTATGGCTACACCTTC.

The chain is built from TRBV7-9 and TRBJ2-1, with D unclear. Trimming shortened V by 5 bases and J by 6 bases, and 8 bases separated the two germline ends. The CDR3 has 12 amino acids. CDR1 SEHNR and CDR2 FQNEAQ come from the germline V gene (reference sequence). CDR3 nucleotides: TGTGCCAGCAGCCCCCAGCGCAATGAGCAGTTCTTC. The encoded protein is CASSPQRNEQFF.

Sample share makes this clonotype large (0.1 to 1%). The V and J genes are TRBV19 and TRBJ2-2; D is unclear. The V gene lost 6 bases and the J gene lost 6 bases, with 2 bases spanning the gap. CDR1 LNHDA and CDR2 SQIVND come from the germline V gene (reference sequence). This CDR3 spans 10 amino acids. CDR3 DNA sequence: TGTGCCAGTAGGGCCGGGGAGCTGTTTTTT. This encodes CASRAGELFF.

The chain is built from TRBV5-1 and TRBJ1-1; unclear D gene. This CDR3 has 14 residues. CDR1 SGHRS and CDR2 YFSETQ come from the germline V gene. Between the trimmed V and J ends, which lost 2 bases and 0 bases, there was a span of 8 bases. The CDR3 bases are TGCGCCAGCAGCTTTGACGGTATGAACACTGAAGCTTTCTTT. It specifies CASSFDGMNTEAFF.

Sample share makes this clonotype medium-sized. The chain has TRBV5-4 and TRBJ2-3; tentatively, D is TRBD1 or TRBD2 (5 bases each). The CDR3 contains 15 residues. The V end was cut by 2 bases, the J end by 6 bases, with 16 bases between. Germline CDR1 is SGHNT and CDR2 is YYREEE (reference sequence). In DNA form, the CDR3 reads TGTGCCAGCAGCTTTCAGGGACCGCCCGAGGATACGCAGTATTTT. It translates to CASSFQGPPEDTQYF.

This clonotype occurred a few times. The chain recombines TRBV7-2 with TRBJ1-1; D gene uncertain. The germline V and J ends were trimmed by 4 bases and 1 base, with 13 bases remaining between them. The germline CDR1 and CDR2 sequences are SGHTA and FQGNSA. CDR3 length equals 15 residues. The CDR3 coding sequence is TGTGCCAGCAGCTCAATGGACGGCTCGAACACTGAAGCTTTCTTT. Translation gives CASSSMDGSNTEAFF.

This sequence joins TRBV5-4 and TRBJ2-7; 11 nucleotides match TRBD2. The V segment lost 4 bases and the J segment 2 bases; nucleotides outside the gene matches: 8. This CDR3 is built from 16 residues. Germline assignment: CDR1 SGHNT and CDR2 YYREEE (reference sequence). The CDR3 DNA reads as TGTGCCAGCAGCATTTCCGGGACTAGCGGCCCCTACGAGCAGTACTTC. Protein product: CASSISGTSGPYEQYF. The variable domain in full, completed from reference TRBV5-4 and TRBJ2-7, reads ETGVTQSPTHLIKTRGQQVTLRCSSQSGHNTVSWYQQALGQGPQFIFQYYREEENGRGNFPPRFSGLQFPNYSSELNVNALELDDSALYLCASSISGTSGPYEQYFGPGTRLTVT.

V and J are TRBV20-1 and TRBJ2-6; D is undetermined. The germline V gene encodes CDR1 DFQATT and CDR2 SNEGSKA (reference sequence). V was cut by 5 bases and J by 4 bases, with 12 bases left in between. CDR3 size: 14 residues. The CDR3 DNA reads TGCAGTGCTGAACGGGCGGCCGGGGCCAACGTCCTGACTTTC. This gives the protein CSAERAAGANVLTF.

J is TRBJ2-3 and V is TRBV11-2; 8 nucleotides line up with TRBD2. V lost 1 base and J lost 3; bases outside the gene matches: 6. CDR1 SGHAT and CDR2 FQNNGV come from the germline V gene. The CDR3 contains 16 residues. CDR3 nucleotide sequence: TGTGCCAGCAGCTTAGCGCGGGGACTAGTGACAGATACGCAGTATTTT. Its translation: CASSLARGLVTDTQYF.

This clonotype is labeled as medium-sized. The chain employs TRBV19 and TRBJ1-6, with TRBD1 matching over 8 bases. The CDR3 length is 15 residues. The germline V gene has CDR1 LNHDA and CDR2 SQIVND (reference sequence). V gave up 5 bases and J gave up 9 bases; unmatched junction bases: 9. The CDR3: CASSLQQGDGSPLHF. Written as DNA, the CDR3 is TGTGCCAGTAGTCTCCAACAGGGGGACGGTTCACCCCTCCACTTT.

By frequency in the sample, this clonotype is medium-sized. The chain uses TRBV12-3 or TRBV12-4 and TRBJ1-2; D uncertain. CDR3 size: 13 residues. The V end lost 1 base, the J end lost 5 bases, and 8 bases lay between the germline ends. The CDR3 loop is CASSLGRGYGYTF. The CDR3 coding sequence is TGTGCCAGCAGTTTAGGACGTGGGTATGGCTACACCTTC.

This clonotype was detected ten times or more. J is TRBJ2-1 and V is TRBV4-3; D possibly matches TRBD1 or TRBD2 (5 bases each). The CDR3 is 17 amino acids. V was shortened by 3 bases and J by 7 bases, with 22 bases between the two germline ends. Germline V gene data show CDR1 as LGHNA and CDR2 as YSLEER. As DNA, the CDR3 is TGCGCCAGCAGCCACACTCCTTCGGGGCAGGGTTATAATGAGCAGTTCTTC. Translation: CASSHTPSGQGYNEQFF.

The chain joins TRBV7-2 to TRBJ2-6; D not resolved. Trimming took off 5 bases at V and 0 bases at J, with 8 bases between the two ends. Germline V gene lookup returns CDR1 SGHTA and CDR2 FQGNSA. The CDR3 extends over 15 amino acids. This CDR3 is CASSLRYSGANVLTF. The CDR3 nucleotides are TGTGCCAGCAGCCTCCGATACTCTGGGGCCAACGTCCTGACTTTC.

The rearrangement joins TRBV4-3 to TRBJ2-1; the D is unclear. CDR3 length equals 13 residues. The V end was cut by 1 base, the J end by 4 bases, with 5 bases between. CDR1 is LGHNA, CDR2 YSLEER, per germline. Here the CDR3 reads CASSQVVYNEQFF. In DNA, the CDR3 is TGCGCCAGCAGCCAAGTGGTATACAATGAGCAGTTCTTC.

This chain connects TRBV5-1 to TRBJ2-7, with D perhaps being TRBD1 or TRBD2 (8 bases each). V shed 0 bases and J shed 7 bases, with 17 bases lying between them. CDR1 SGHRS and CDR2 YFSETQ come from the germline V gene. This CDR3 is 15 amino acids long. The CDR3 DNA reads TGCGCCAGCAGCTTGGCGGGGACAGGCGGGGGGGAGCAGTACTTC. It yields the protein CASSLAGTGGGEQYF. Variable domain in full (rest from reference TRBV5-1 and TRBJ2-7): KAGVTQTPRYLIKTRGQQVTLSCSPISGHRSVSWYQQTPGQGLQFLFEYFSETQRNKGNFPGRFSGRQFSNSRSEMNVSTLELGDSALYLCASSLAGTGGGEQYFGPGTRLTVT.

In this sample, this clonotype turned up a few times. This sequence joins TRBV24-1 and TRBJ2-5; D is unclear. The CDR3 loop spans 11 amino acids. In germline, CDR1 is KGHDR, CDR2 SFDVKD. Trimming removed 10 bases at V and 1 base at J, with 6 bases between. CDR3 nucleotides: TGTGCCACGGGAACCCAAGAGACCCAGTACTTC. Translated, it gives CATGTQETQYF.

This clonotype has only a few counts. J is TRBJ1-1 and V is TRBV7-9; 8 bases map to TRBD1. The germline CDR1 and CDR2 sequences are SEHNR and FQNEAQ (reference sequence). V lost 1 base, J lost 3 bases, and 10 bases stayed unmatched. The CDR3 length is 17 residues. CDR3 nucleotide sequence: TGTGCCAGCAGCTTAGGCCCAGGGGGCAGACCGGACACTGAAGCTTTCTTT. Its protein is CASSLGPGGRPDTEAFF. Supplemented by reference TRBV7-9 and TRBJ1-1, the full variable domain reads DTGVSQNPRHKITKRGQNVTFRCDPISEHNRLYWYRQTLGQGPEFLTYFQNEAQLEKSRLLSDRFSAERPKGSFSTLEIQRTEQGDSAMYLCASSLGPGGRPDTEAFFGQGTRLTVV.

The rearrangement uses TRBV7-3 and TRBJ2-3, with 7 bases lining up with TRBD1. From germline, CDR1 is SGHTA and CDR2 FQGTGA. CDR3 length equals 13 residues. J gave up 6 bases and V 1 base, and 1 base lay outside the gene matches. The CDR3 loop reads CASSLNRGDTQYF. The CDR3 DNA reads as TGTGCCAGCAGCTTAAACAGGGGCGATACGCAGTATTTT.